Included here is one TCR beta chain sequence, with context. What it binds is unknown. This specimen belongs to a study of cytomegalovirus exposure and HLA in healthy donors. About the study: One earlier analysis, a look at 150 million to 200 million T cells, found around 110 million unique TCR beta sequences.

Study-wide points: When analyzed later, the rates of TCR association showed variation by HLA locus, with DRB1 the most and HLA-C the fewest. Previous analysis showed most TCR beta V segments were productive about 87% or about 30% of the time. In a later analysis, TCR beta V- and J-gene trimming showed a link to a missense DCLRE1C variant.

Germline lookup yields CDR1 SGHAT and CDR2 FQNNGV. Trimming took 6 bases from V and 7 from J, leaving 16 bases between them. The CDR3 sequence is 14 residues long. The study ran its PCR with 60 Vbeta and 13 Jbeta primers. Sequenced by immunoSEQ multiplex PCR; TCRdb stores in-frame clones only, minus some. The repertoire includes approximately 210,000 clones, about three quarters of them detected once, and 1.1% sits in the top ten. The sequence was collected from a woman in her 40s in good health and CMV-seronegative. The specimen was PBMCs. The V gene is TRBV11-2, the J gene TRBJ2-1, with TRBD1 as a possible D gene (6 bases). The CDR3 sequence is CASRSSRDMNEQFF. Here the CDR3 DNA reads TGTGCCAGCAGATCTAGCAGGGACATGAATGAGCAGTTCTTC.